Below are 18 T cell receptor beta chains sequenced from a single sample in a study of shared clonotypes between healthy human individuals. Assay used: immunoSEQ multiplex PCR; TCRdb lists only in-frame clones, some missing. The sample includes fewer than 400,000 clones, approximately 79% seen only once; the top ten take 10%. The sequenced sample was memory CD4+ T cells sorted from blood. Subset of the sample: CD45RA-negative fraction. These receptors originate from a man younger than 45 in good health.

This clone turned up a few times. V is TRBV7-2 and J is TRBJ2-7; TRBD1 might be the D (6 bases). The CDR3 loop spans 16 amino acids. V was pared by 1 base and J by 4 bases, with 17 bases between. Germline CDR1 reads SGHTA; CDR2 reads FQGNSA. The chain's CDR3 is CASSLGRPGHGYEQYF. CDR3 DNA: TGTGCCAGCAGCTTAGGACGTCCGGGACATGGGTACGAGCAGTACTTC.

This clone was detected only a few times. This sequence joins TRBV9 and TRBJ2-1; D is perhaps TRBD1 (6 bases). Germline V lookup: CDR1 SGDLS, CDR2 YYNGEE. Trimming took 3 bases from V and 3 from J, leaving 16 bases between them. CDR3 size: 16 residues. CDR3 coding DNA: TGTGCCAGCAGCGCCCAGGGGCACGTAAGCTACAATGAGCAGTTCTTC. It encodes CASSAQGHVSYNEQFF.

This clone turned up a few times. The rearrangement joins TRBV6-6 to TRBJ1-5; 8 positions match TRBD1. The V gene end was trimmed by 6 bases and the J gene end by 6 bases; junction bases not matched to a gene: 10. Per germline, CDR1 MNHNY and CDR2 SVGAGI (reference sequence). This CDR3 comprises 15 residues. The CDR3 is CASSPGQGAPQPQHF. CDR3 nucleotides: TGTGCCAGCAGCCCCGGGCAGGGGGCCCCTCAGCCCCAGCATTTT.

Remarks on this clone: The sample contains more than one DNA sequence encoding this CDR3. The chain recombines TRBV6-5 with TRBJ2-1; no definite D call. Germline CDR1 reads MNHEY; CDR2 reads SVGAGI. Trimming took off 0 bases at V and 5 bases at J, with 5 bases between the two ends. There are 13 residues in the CDR3. The CDR3 reads CASSYSAHNEQFF. CDR3 DNA: TGTGCCAGCAGTTACTCGGCACACAATGAGCAGTTCTTC.

V is TRBV7-9 and J is TRBJ2-1; no clear D gene. The CDR3 totals 15 residues. Trimming shortened V by 3 bases and J by 0 bases, and 9 bases separated the two germline ends. Germline CDR1 SEHNR, CDR2 FQNEAQ (reference sequence). In nucleotides, the CDR3 is TGTGCCAGCAGCTTGAAGGGTGGCTCCTACAATGAGCAGTTCTTC. Protein sequence: CASSLKGGSYNEQFF.

This clone was detected only once. The V and J genes are TRBV5-4 and TRBJ2-1; 10 nucleotides line up with TRBD2. The CDR3 has 15 amino acids. Trimming cost V 0 bases and J 7 bases; bases outside gene matches: 4. Germline CDR1 and CDR2: SGHNT and YYREEE (reference sequence). CDR3 in amino acids: CASSLASGSSNEQFF. In DNA, the CDR3 is TGTGCCAGCAGCTTGGCTAGCGGGAGTTCTAATGAGCAGTTCTTC.

In this sample, this clone turned up once. V is TRBV5-1 and J is TRBJ2-6; tentatively, D is TRBD1 (5 bases). V lost 3 bases, J lost 2 bases, and 6 bases lay in between. Germline V CDR1 and CDR2: SGHRS, YFSETQ. The CDR3 sequence is 14 residues long. CDR3 amino acids: CASSSRAGANVLTF. The CDR3 bases are TGCGCCAGCAGCTCCAGGGCTGGGGCCAACGTCCTGACTTTC.

This sequence joins TRBV18 and TRBJ2-2; 11 bases are shared with TRBD2. Per the germline V gene, CDR1 is KGHSH and CDR2 is LQKENI. This CDR3 region has 16 residues. V gave up 8 bases and J gave up 4 bases; unmatched junction bases: 9. The CDR3 coding sequence is TGTGCCAGCACTCCCCCTAGCGGGAGGAGCACCGGGGAGCTGTTTTTT. Protein sequence: CASTPPSGRSTGELFF. The whole variable domain, filled in from reference TRBV18 and TRBJ2-2, reads NAGVMQNPRHLVRRRGQEARLRCSPMKGHSHVYWYRQLPEEGLKFMVYLQKENIIDESGMPKERFSAEFPKEGPSILRIQQVVRGDSAAYFCASTPPSGRSTGELFFGEGSRLTVL.

This clone was counted many times. This chain connects TRBV18 to TRBJ2-5, with 12 nucleotides matching TRBD2. CDR3 length equals 15 residues. V was clipped by 6 bases and J by 5 bases; unmatched bases: 7. The germline gives CDR1 KGHSH, CDR2 LQKENI. DNA of the CDR3: TGTGCCAGCTCGCCTAGCGGGAGGGCCGGTGAGACCCAGTACTTC. Protein product: CASSPSGRAGETQYF.

The V and J genes are TRBV28 and TRBJ1-2; no definite D call. Germline V gene lookup returns CDR1 MDHEN and CDR2 SYDVKM. V was cut by 2 bases and J by 5 bases, with 12 bases left in between. This CDR3 has 14 residues. The CDR3 nucleotides read TGTGCCAGCAGTTTACTAGGGTTGGATTATGGCTACACCTTC. Its translation is CASSLLGLDYGYTF.

J is TRBJ1-1 and V is TRBV28, with a possible D match to TRBD1 (6 bases). With 4 bases removed from V and 6 bases from J, the gap between germline ends came to 18 bases. From germline, CDR1 is MDHEN and CDR2 SYDVKM. The CDR3 is made up of 15 amino acids. CDR3 nucleotides: TGTGCCAGCAGTTGGGCCCTCGGGGGGGCCGCTGAAGCTTTCTTT. Translation gives CASSWALGGAAEAFF. Variable domain in full (rest from reference TRBV28 and TRBJ1-1): DVKVTQSSRYLVKRTGEKVFLECVQDMDHENMFWYRQDPGLGLRLIYFSYDVKMKEKGDIPEGYSVSREKKERFSLILESASTNQTSMYLCASSWALGGAAEAFFGQGTRLTVV.

The gene calls are TRBV7-8 and TRBJ1-1; the D is unclear. CDR3 size: 14 residues. The V end was cut by 2 bases, the J end by 1 base, with 8 bases between. The V gene's germline CDR1 is SGHVS and CDR2 FQNEAQ. In DNA, the CDR3 is TGTGCCAGCAGCTTATACAGCGGGAACACTGAAGCTTTCTTT. It codes for CASSLYSGNTEAFF.

The chain is built from TRBV7-3 and TRBJ2-3, with D unresolved. Germline-derived CDR1 and CDR2 are SGHTA and FQGTGA. Deletions cut 6 bases from V and 4 bases from J, with 11 bases between. The CDR3 runs 13 residues. CDR3 coding DNA: TGTGCCAGCAGAGACACCGCCGCAGATACGCAGTATTTT. Its translation is CASRDTAADTQYF.

The V call is TRBV28, the J call TRBJ1-3; the D gene is possibly TRBD1 (6 bases). Germline V lookup: CDR1 MDHEN, CDR2 SYDVKM. The CDR3 runs 13 residues. Trimming pared 11 bases from V and 2 bases from J, leaving 13 bases between. The CDR3 sequence: CAGRRGAGNTIYF. Written as DNA, the CDR3 is TGTGCCGGCCGAAGGGGGGCTGGAAACACCATATATTTT.

This chain joins TRBV13 and TRBJ2-5; D perhaps matches TRBD2 (6 bases). V was pared by 6 bases and J by 5 bases, with 22 bases between. This CDR3 spans 16 amino acids. Germline V gene data show CDR1 as PRHDT and CDR2 as FYEKMQ (reference sequence). CDR3 coding DNA: TGTGCCAGCAGAGAAAATAAGCGGGCTGGGGGGGAGACCCAGTACTTC. This encodes CASRENKRAGGETQYF. The full variable domain, completed using reference TRBV13 and TRBJ2-5, is AAGVIQSPRHLIKEKRETATLKCYPIPRHDTVYWYQQGPGQDPQFLISFYEKMQSDKGSIPDRFSAQQFSDYHSELNMSSLELGDSALYFCASRENKRAGGETQYFGPGTRLLVL.

This rearrangement joins TRBV10-3 to TRBJ2-7; 8 bases match TRBD2. The V gene's germline CDR1 is ENHRY and CDR2 SYGVKD. V gave up 7 bases and J gave up 5 bases; unmatched junction bases: 7. The CDR3 contains 13 residues. In DNA form, the CDR3 reads TGTGCCATCATGTCCGGGGGGGCCGACGAGCAGTACTTC. Translated, it gives CAIMSGGADEQYF.

This clone has a count of ten or more. The chain links TRBV6-4 to TRBJ2-3; TRBD2 is a possible D gene (7 bases). Germline CDR1 and CDR2: MRHNA and SNTAGT. CDR3 length equals 15 residues. The V and J ends lost 3 bases and 3 bases respectively, with 13 bases between them. The CDR3 DNA sequence: TGTGCCAGCAGTGAGGGGGCGCGGGAGACAGATACGCAGTATTTT. It is translated as CASSEGARETDTQYF.

Concerning this clone itself: Other DNA variants within this sample encode the same CDR3. The chain joins TRBV7-2 to TRBJ2-5, with a weak D call TRBD2 (5 bases). Trimming shortened V by 3 bases and J by 0 bases, and 5 bases separated the two germline ends. There are 13 residues in the CDR3. Per the germline V gene, CDR1 is SGHTA and CDR2 is FQGNSA. The CDR3 reads CASSFGNQETQYF. CDR3 nucleotides: TGTGCCAGCAGCTTCGGGAACCAAGAGACCCAGTACTTC.